Included here is one T cell receptor (beta chain) sequence, with context. Its cognate antigen is unknown. CDR1 and CDR2 (germline): MDHEN, SYDVKM. The CDR3 is 14 amino acids. The junction had 4 bases not matched to a gene; V was cut back by 6 bases and J by 0 bases. The data derive from a study of CD8+ T cells in alopecia areata. Whole-study findings and limits: Expanded CD8+ clones among the top 100, as well as scalp clonality, were significantly decreased by tofacitinib. Clonality exceeded that of normal scalp in lesional scalp, most notably in alopecia totalis/universalis.

Stated treatment: oral pan-JAK inhibitor, 5-10 mg twice daily. Cell sorting on a FACSAria was used to separate CD4+ and CD8+ T cells from the PBMCs. It was cDNA, reverse transcribed from extracted RNA, that served as the sequencing template. This table comes from immunoSEQ multiplex PCR, and its TCRdb copy is limited to in-frame clones, with some not included. The sample carries fewer than 150,000 clones, around 58% recorded once. The receptor comes from a human donor with alopecia areata. This specimen consisted of CD8+ T cells sorted from blood, obtained at week 4, from a patient treated with tofacitinib. The V and J genes are TRBV28 and TRBJ1-1, with TRBD1 identical over 7 bases. The CDR3 sequence: CASSLGQVNTEAFF. The CDR3 DNA reads as TGTGCCAGCAGCCTTGGACAGGTGAACACTGAAGCTTTCTTT.